The clone carrying this T cell receptor beta chain was observed once. CDR1 and CDR2 (germline): SGHAT, FQNNGV. The CDR3 loop spans 14 amino acids. The V gene end was trimmed by 8 bases and the J gene end by 7 bases; junction bases not matched to a gene: 10. The data derive from a study of blood T cell repertoires in COVID-19. Authors' analysis steps: Using reference gene primer amplification, nucleated cell counts were estimated. The repertoire was sequenced with immunoSEQ multiplex PCR; TCRdb's copy has only in-frame clones and lacks some. Clone size and V and J calls were adopted from that table, with D and trimming inferred from the DNA. Here the sample spans 100,000 or so clones, roughly 87% being singletons.

This receptor was identified in an elderly man with acute or convalescent COVID-19. The chain uses TRBV11-2 and TRBJ2-1; 8 nucleotides match TRBD2. The material sequenced was peripheral blood. CDR3 sequence reads: CASLKGGRRNEQFF. The CDR3 nucleotides are TGTGCCAGCCTCAAGGGCGGGAGGAGGAATGAGCAGTTCTTC.